This is a list of T cell receptor beta chains from one sample in a study of cytomegalovirus exposure and HLA in healthy donors. The method was immunoSEQ multiplex PCR; TCRdb's version includes in-frame clones alone and lacks a portion of them. This sample carries around 93,000 clones, approximately 81% of them seen once, and the ten largest clones take 3.3%. The source material was PBMCs. These receptors came from a woman between 35 and 50 years old in good health and CMV-seronegative. CDR3s include the opening cysteine and the closing phenylalanine or tryptophan. Each record gives: J gene, CDR3 length, clone size, V gene, D gene, CDR3 DNA, CDR3 protein. The D gene is left open where the match is weak. Expanded clones are given a class, and other clones once, few, many or no size at all.

j_call: TRBJ2-7; cdr3_length: 16; clone_size: few; v_call: TRBV4-1; d_call: TRBD2; cdr3_nt: TGCGCCAGCAGCCAACTAGATACTAGCGGGAATTACGAGCAGTACTTC; cdr3_aa: CASSQLDTSGNYEQYF
j_call: TRBJ2-5; cdr3_length: 17; clone_size: NA; v_call: TRBV5-1; d_call: NA; cdr3_nt: TGCGCCAGCAGCTTGGACGTCGGTCTAGCGAATCGAGAGACCCAGTACTTC; cdr3_aa: CASSLDVGLANRETQYF
j_call: TRBJ1-5; cdr3_length: 15; clone_size: NA; v_call: TRBV5-6; d_call: NA; cdr3_nt: TGTGCCAGCAGTTCGGTCAGAAGGGGGAATCAGCCCCAGCATTTT; cdr3_aa: CASSSVRRGNQPQHF
j_call: TRBJ1-3; cdr3_length: 16; clone_size: NA; v_call: TRBV10-3; d_call: TRBD1; cdr3_nt: TGTGCCATCAGTGAGGGGGACAGGGTAGCTGGAAACACCATATATTTT; cdr3_aa: CAISEGDRVAGNTIYF
j_call: TRBJ1-1; cdr3_length: 13; clone_size: NA; v_call: TRBV6-6; d_call: NA; cdr3_nt: TGTGCCAGCAGTTACTTTGAGGGAACTGAAGCTTTCTTT; cdr3_aa: CASSYFEGTEAFF
j_call: TRBJ2-7; cdr3_length: 14; clone_size: NA; v_call: TRBV6-6; d_call: TRBD1; cdr3_nt: TGTGCCAGCAACCGACAGGGCGGTACCTACGAGCAGTACTTC; cdr3_aa: CASNRQGGTYEQYF
j_call: TRBJ1-1; cdr3_length: 15; clone_size: NA; v_call: TRBV6-1; d_call: TRBD1; cdr3_nt: TGTGCCAGCAGGGCCCTTCAGGGACAGGGGGGTGAAGCTTTCTTT; cdr3_aa: CASRALQGQGGEAFF
j_call: TRBJ1-2; cdr3_length: 15; clone_size: NA; v_call: TRBV6-5; d_call: TRBD1; cdr3_nt: TGTGCCAGCAGTTCCATTCGGACAGGCGGCTATGGCTACACCTTC; cdr3_aa: CASSSIRTGGYGYTF
j_call: TRBJ1-5; cdr3_length: 12; clone_size: NA; v_call: TRBV28; d_call: NA; cdr3_nt: TGTGCCAGCAGTTCCGGCGGGCGGCCCCAGCATTTT; cdr3_aa: CASSSGGRPQHF
j_call: TRBJ2-1; cdr3_length: 14; clone_size: NA; v_call: TRBV11-3; d_call: TRBD1; cdr3_nt: TGTGCCAGCAGCCGGACAGGGGGCATCAGGGAGCAGTTCTTC; cdr3_aa: CASSRTGGIREQFF
j_call: TRBJ2-3; cdr3_length: 15; clone_size: NA; v_call: TRBV5-1; d_call: TRBD2; cdr3_nt: TGCGCCAGCAGCCGGGATGGGGGGGTGTCAGATACGCAGTATTTT; cdr3_aa: CASSRDGGVSDTQYF
j_call: TRBJ2-1; cdr3_length: 16; clone_size: NA; v_call: TRBV5-1; d_call: NA; cdr3_nt: TGCGCCAGCAGCTTTTCCCCGGGGTCTCTAAACAATGAGCAGTTCTTC; cdr3_aa: CASSFSPGSLNNEQFF
j_call: TRBJ1-1; cdr3_length: 14; clone_size: NA; v_call: TRBV28; d_call: TRBD1; cdr3_nt: TGTGCCAGCACCGGGGACAGGGGGAGCACTGAAGCTTTCTTT; cdr3_aa: CASTGDRGSTEAFF
j_call: TRBJ2-7; cdr3_length: 13; clone_size: NA; v_call: TRBV28; d_call: TRBD1; cdr3_nt: TGTGCCAGCAGCCCAGGGGGCACCTACGAGCAGTACTTC; cdr3_aa: CASSPGGTYEQYF
j_call: TRBJ2-4; cdr3_length: 15; clone_size: NA; v_call: TRBV4-1; d_call: NA; cdr3_nt: TGCGCCAGCAGCCTCGGGCCCGGGAGCAGCAACATTCAGTACTTC; cdr3_aa: CASSLGPGSSNIQYF
j_call: TRBJ2-7; cdr3_length: 13; clone_size: NA; v_call: TRBV11-2; d_call: NA; cdr3_nt: TGTGCCAGCAGCACCGGGACACGCTACGAGCAGTACTTC; cdr3_aa: CASSTGTRYEQYF
j_call: TRBJ2-7; cdr3_length: 14; clone_size: NA; v_call: TRBV9; d_call: NA; cdr3_nt: TGTGCCAGCAGCGGGGGACTCTTTACCGGAGAGCAGTACTTC; cdr3_aa: CASSGGLFTGEQYF
j_call: TRBJ1-4; cdr3_length: 15; clone_size: NA; v_call: TRBV11-1; d_call: NA; cdr3_nt: TGTGCCAGCAGCAACCGGAGACCAAAGAATGAAAAACTGTTTTTT; cdr3_aa: CASSNRRPKNEKLFF
j_call: TRBJ1-5; cdr3_length: 17; clone_size: NA; v_call: TRBV7-2; d_call: NA; cdr3_nt: TGTGCCAGCAGCTCACTACAGGGCCTGATGAGCAATCAGCCCCAGCATTTT; cdr3_aa: CASSSLQGLMSNQPQHF
j_call: TRBJ2-7; cdr3_length: 14; clone_size: NA; v_call: TRBV29-1; d_call: NA; cdr3_nt: TGCAGCGTTGGGGGCCGCGACAGTGCCTACGAGCAGTACTTC; cdr3_aa: CSVGGRDSAYEQYF
j_call: TRBJ1-1; cdr3_length: 16; clone_size: few; v_call: TRBV27; d_call: TRBD1; cdr3_nt: TGTGCCAGCAGCCTACTGGGGACAGGGGAGAACACTGAAGCTTTCTTT; cdr3_aa: CASSLLGTGENTEAFF
j_call: TRBJ1-6; cdr3_length: 15; clone_size: NA; v_call: TRBV7-9; d_call: NA; cdr3_nt: TGTGCCAGCAGCTTAGCGCAGGCAGAGAGTTCACCCCTCCACTTT; cdr3_aa: CASSLAQAESSPLHF
j_call: TRBJ2-7; cdr3_length: 14; clone_size: NA; v_call: TRBV28; d_call: TRBD2; cdr3_nt: TGTGCCAGCAGTACTGGAGCGGGAGTGACCGAGCAGTACTTC; cdr3_aa: CASSTGAGVTEQYF
j_call: TRBJ1-1; cdr3_length: 14; clone_size: NA; v_call: TRBV18; d_call: NA; cdr3_nt: TGTGCCAGCTCACCAAACAGGGCTGGCACTGAAGCTTTCTTT; cdr3_aa: CASSPNRAGTEAFF
j_call: TRBJ2-1; cdr3_length: 14; clone_size: NA; v_call: TRBV11-3; d_call: NA; cdr3_nt: TGTGCCAGCAGCTTAGAAGGTATTAGCGGTGAGCAGTTCTTC; cdr3_aa: CASSLEGISGEQFF
j_call: TRBJ2-7; cdr3_length: 13; clone_size: NA; v_call: TRBV5-1; d_call: TRBD1; cdr3_nt: TGCGCCAGCAGACTAGACAGGGGAGGCGAGCAGTACTTC; cdr3_aa: CASRLDRGGEQYF
j_call: TRBJ2-1; cdr3_length: 14; clone_size: NA; v_call: TRBV6-6; d_call: NA; cdr3_nt: TGTGCCAGCACCAAAACGACAGCCTACAATGAGCAGTTCTTC; cdr3_aa: CASTKTTAYNEQFF
j_call: TRBJ2-5; cdr3_length: 12; clone_size: NA; v_call: TRBV29-1; d_call: NA; cdr3_nt: TGCAGCGTTCTCCGCGGGCAAGAGACCCAGTACTTC; cdr3_aa: CSVLRGQETQYF
j_call: TRBJ2-1; cdr3_length: 12; clone_size: NA; v_call: TRBV5-1; d_call: NA; cdr3_nt: TGCGCCAGCAGACATAGGGGTAATGAGCAGTTCTTC; cdr3_aa: CASRHRGNEQFF
j_call: TRBJ2-7; cdr3_length: 14; clone_size: NA; v_call: TRBV5-1; d_call: TRBD2; cdr3_nt: TGCGCCAGCCGAGAACTAGCGGGGGGGAGCGAGCAGTACTTC; cdr3_aa: CASRELAGGSEQYF
j_call: TRBJ1-1; cdr3_length: 13; clone_size: once; v_call: TRBV27; d_call: NA; cdr3_nt: TGTGCCAGCAGAGGGGGAAGGTGGACTGAAGCTTTCTTT; cdr3_aa: CASRGGRWTEAFF
j_call: TRBJ2-3; cdr3_length: 14; clone_size: NA; v_call: TRBV6-5; d_call: NA; cdr3_nt: TGTGCCAGCAGCCACGGGGAGACCACAGATACGCAGTATTTT; cdr3_aa: CASSHGETTDTQYF
j_call: TRBJ2-3; cdr3_length: 17; clone_size: NA; v_call: TRBV29-1; d_call: NA; cdr3_nt: TGCAGCGTTGAAGGCGAGGCAGGGCGCTTTTCCACAGATACGCAGTATTTT; cdr3_aa: CSVEGEAGRFSTDTQYF
j_call: TRBJ1-4; cdr3_length: 15; clone_size: NA; v_call: TRBV15; d_call: NA; cdr3_nt: TGTGCCACCAGCAGAAAGCCGGGATTATCTGAAAAACTGTTTTTT; cdr3_aa: CATSRKPGLSEKLFF
j_call: TRBJ2-2; cdr3_length: 16; clone_size: NA; v_call: TRBV18; d_call: TRBD1; cdr3_nt: TGTGCCAGCTCACCATCGACAGGGGCGAACACCGGGGAGCTGTTTTTT; cdr3_aa: CASSPSTGANTGELFF
j_call: TRBJ2-3; cdr3_length: 12; clone_size: NA; v_call: TRBV9; d_call: NA; cdr3_nt: TGTGCCAGCAGCACTTCGGGGGATACGCAGTATTTT; cdr3_aa: CASSTSGDTQYF
j_call: TRBJ2-3; cdr3_length: 16; clone_size: NA; v_call: TRBV9; d_call: TRBD2; cdr3_nt: TGTGCCAGCAGCTTACCGGGACTAGCGGGAGCAGATACGCAGTATTTT; cdr3_aa: CASSLPGLAGADTQYF
j_call: TRBJ1-1; cdr3_length: 13; clone_size: many; v_call: TRBV19; d_call: TRBD1; cdr3_nt: TGTGCCAGTAGTATTAACCACAGGGGGGAAGCTTTCTTT; cdr3_aa: CASSINHRGEAFF
j_call: TRBJ2-7; cdr3_length: 15; clone_size: NA; v_call: TRBV10-3; d_call: TRBD2; cdr3_nt: TGTGCCATCAGTGTGATAGCGGGAGAGGGGCACGAGCAGTACTTC; cdr3_aa: CAISVIAGEGHEQYF
j_call: TRBJ2-3; cdr3_length: 13; clone_size: NA; v_call: TRBV14; d_call: NA; cdr3_nt: TGTGCCAGCAGCCGGACTTTCCCGGGGACGCAGTATTTT; cdr3_aa: CASSRTFPGTQYF
j_call: TRBJ1-1; cdr3_length: 14; clone_size: NA; v_call: TRBV7-3; d_call: NA; cdr3_nt: TGTGCCAGCAGTCCGACCCCTGGGGGGACTGAAGCTTTCTTT; cdr3_aa: CASSPTPGGTEAFF
j_call: TRBJ2-5; cdr3_length: 17; clone_size: once; v_call: TRBV7-9; d_call: TRBD2; cdr3_nt: TGTGCCAGCAGCTCGATAAATCCTAGCGGGAGTTTGGGGACCCAGTACTTC; cdr3_aa: CASSSINPSGSLGTQYF
j_call: TRBJ1-2; cdr3_length: 12; clone_size: NA; v_call: TRBV30; d_call: NA; cdr3_nt: TGTGCCTGGAGTGCCCAGGAGGGTGGCTACACCTTC; cdr3_aa: CAWSAQEGGYTF
j_call: TRBJ2-5; cdr3_length: 18; clone_size: once; v_call: TRBV7-2; d_call: TRBD2; cdr3_nt: TGTGCCAGCAGCTTAGTAGTATTAACTAGCGGGAGTTCAGAGACCCAGTACTTC; cdr3_aa: CASSLVVLTSGSSETQYF
j_call: TRBJ1-5; cdr3_length: 14; clone_size: NA; v_call: TRBV6-4; d_call: NA; cdr3_nt: TGTGCCACCGACAGCCACCCGATGGGGCAGCCCCAGCATTTT; cdr3_aa: CATDSHPMGQPQHF
j_call: TRBJ1-1; cdr3_length: 15; clone_size: NA; v_call: TRBV15; d_call: NA; cdr3_nt: TGTGCCACCAGCAGCAAGGTCACGGGAGGAACTGAAGCTTTCTTT; cdr3_aa: CATSSKVTGGTEAFF
j_call: TRBJ1-1; cdr3_length: 14; clone_size: NA; v_call: TRBV7-6; d_call: TRBD1; cdr3_nt: TGTGCCAGCAGCCTACAGGGGGCTCTGGCTGAAGCTTTCTTT; cdr3_aa: CASSLQGALAEAFF
j_call: TRBJ2-1; cdr3_length: 15; clone_size: few; v_call: TRBV6-5; d_call: TRBD1; cdr3_nt: TGTGCCAGCAGTCCGACCGACAGGGATAACAATGAGCAGTTCTTC; cdr3_aa: CASSPTDRDNNEQFF
j_call: TRBJ2-7; cdr3_length: 14; clone_size: NA; v_call: TRBV30; d_call: NA; cdr3_nt: TGTGCCTGGAAAGTAGGGACTTTCTCCTACGAGCAGTACTTC; cdr3_aa: CAWKVGTFSYEQYF
j_call: TRBJ2-7; cdr3_length: 16; clone_size: once; v_call: TRBV27; d_call: TRBD1; cdr3_nt: TGTGCCAGCAGTTTGGTTTCCGGGACAGCTACATACGAGCAGTACTTC; cdr3_aa: CASSLVSGTATYEQYF